This passage covers 22 T cell receptor beta chains from one sample sequenced in a study of blood T cell repertoires in COVID-19. Here immunoSEQ multiplex PCR was the method, and the copy in TCRdb shows in-frame clones only, minus some. The sample carries roughly 88,000 clones, 80% recorded once. Sequencing used peripheral blood. The receptors stem from a woman aged 80 or over with active or convalescent COVID-19.

The genes are TRBV3-1 (or the pseudogene TRBV3-2) and TRBJ2-7; 11 nucleotides match TRBD2. Losses at the gene ends were 3 bases for V and 4 bases for J; bases not matched to a gene: 5. The V gene's germline CDR1 is LGHDT and CDR2 YNNKEL (reference sequence). This CDR3 contains 15 residues. The CDR3 is CASSQGASGGYEQYF. The CDR3 DNA reads as TGTGCCAGCAGCCAGGGGGCTAGCGGGGGGTACGAGCAGTACTTC.

The genes are TRBV30 and TRBJ1-3, with D tentatively TRBD1 (6 bases). CDR3 size: 14 residues. The germline V gene has CDR1 GTSNPN and CDR2 SVGIG (reference sequence). V lost 7 bases to trimming and J lost 1 base, with 14 bases between them. The CDR3 DNA is TGTGCCTTAACAATAGGGGGTTCTGGAAACACCATATATTTT. Protein product: CALTIGGSGNTIYF.

This clone was seen a few times. This sequence joins TRBV29-1 and TRBJ1-1, with a tentative D call TRBD1 (5 bases). Trimming pared 3 bases from V and 0 bases from J, leaving 8 bases between. Germline CDR1 is SQVTM and CDR2 is ANQGSEA. This CDR3 has 13 residues. CDR3 bases: TGCAGCGTTGATAGACAGATGAACACTGAAGCTTTCTTT. Its protein is CSVDRQMNTEAFF.

This chain joins TRBV9 and TRBJ1-3, with TRBD1 matching 10 bases. The CDR3 is 17 residues long. Germline values: CDR1 SGDLS, CDR2 YYNGEE. Germline trimming cut 0 bases from V and 2 bases from J; bases unmatched to any gene: 5. CDR3 DNA: TGTGCCAGCAGCGTAGAGGGGACAGGGGACACTGGAAACACCATATATTTT. Protein sequence: CASSVEGTGDTGNTIYF.

The V call is TRBV5-1, the J call TRBJ1-2; TRBD1 matches 10 bases. The CDR3 runs to 14 residues. The V segment lost 2 bases and the J segment 8 bases; nucleotides outside the gene matches: 6. Germline CDR1 is SGHRS and CDR2 is YFSETQ. This chain's CDR3 is CASSFPGQGSGYTF. The CDR3 nucleotides read TGCGCCAGCAGCTTTCCGGGACAGGGGAGCGGCTACACCTTC.

This chain connects TRBV7-2 to TRBJ2-7; 10 nucleotides line up with TRBD1. The CDR3 extends over 15 amino acids. With 5 bases clipped from V and 5 bases from J, the junction kept 9 bases outside the gene matches. The V gene's germline CDR1 is SGHTA and CDR2 FQGNSA. The CDR3 sequence is CASSRRTGTGDEQYF. The CDR3, as DNA: TGTGCCAGCAGCAGGCGAACCGGGACAGGGGACGAGCAGTACTTC.

The chain joins TRBV29-1 to TRBJ1-4; TRBD1 might be the D (6 bases). The germline CDR1 and CDR2 sequences are SQVTM and ANQGSEA. Trimming removed 7 bases at V and 8 bases at J, with 14 bases between. CDR3 length: 12 amino acids. CDR3 amino acids: CSASGESEKLFF. The CDR3 DNA is TGCAGCGCCTCAGGGGAAAGCGAAAAACTGTTTTTT.

The chain joins TRBV4-2 to TRBJ2-3; D perhaps matches TRBD2 (5 bases). The CDR3 extends over 14 amino acids. V lost 6 bases and J 1 base, leaving 11 bases between the germline ends. Germline V gives CDR1 LGHNA, CDR2 YNFKEQ. CDR3 coding DNA: TGTGCCAGCAGTCTAGCTAGTGGCACAGATACGCAGTATTTT. Translating gives CASSLASGTDTQYF.

The chain recombines TRBV3-1 (or the pseudogene TRBV3-2) with TRBJ2-1; 13 bases agree with TRBD2. This CDR3 spans 16 amino acids. The germline V gene encodes CDR1 LGHDT and CDR2 YNNKEL (reference sequence). With V trimmed by 1 base and J by 6 bases, 3 bases remained unmatched. Here the CDR3 reads CASSQAGTSGTNEQFF. The CDR3 DNA follows: TGTGCCAGCAGCCAAGCAGGGACTAGCGGGACCAATGAGCAGTTCTTC.

The chain couples TRBV18 to TRBJ2-3, with 10 bases identical to TRBD1. Germline V gene data show CDR1 as KGHSH and CDR2 as LQKENI. CDR3 length equals 15 residues. The V gene end was trimmed by 8 bases and the J gene end by 2 bases; junction bases not matched to a gene: 7. The CDR3 nucleotides read TGTGCCAGCCTACGACAGGGGGCCAACACAGATACGCAGTATTTT. Its translation: CASLRQGANTDTQYF.

The V call is TRBV4-2, the J call TRBJ1-1; D is unclear. The ends were cut back, 4 bases at V and 4 bases at J, with 10 bases in the middle. This CDR3 has 13 residues. Germline V lookup: CDR1 LGHNA, CDR2 YNFKEQ. In DNA, the CDR3 is TGTGCCAGCAGCCTACTCGGGTCCACTGAAGCTTTCTTT. It translates to CASSLLGSTEAFF.

The chain combines TRBV6-5 with TRBJ1-6; unclear D gene. The germline V gene encodes CDR1 MNHEY and CDR2 SVGAGI. V lost 3 bases, J lost 7 bases, and 13 bases lay in between. CDR3 length: 15 amino acids. For the CDR3, the DNA is TGTGCCAGCAGTTATTCGGAGAGGGTAAATTCACCCCTCCACTTT. Amino acid sequence: CASSYSERVNSPLHF.

The CDR3 DNA is TGTGCCACCAGTGATTTACAGGGAAGTAGGGATGAGCAGTTCTTC. Its protein product is CATSDLQGSRDEQFF. The chain recombines TRBV24-1 with TRBJ2-1, with D maybe TRBD1 (6 bases). CDR3 length equals 15 residues. V was shortened by 1 base and J by 8 bases, with 14 bases between the two germline ends. Germline-derived CDR1 and CDR2 are KGHDR and SFDVKD.

This clone has only one observation. The genes are TRBV9 and TRBJ2-3; weak D call: TRBD1 (5 bases). This CDR3 region has 17 residues. V lost 3 bases, J lost 0 bases, and 17 bases lay in between. Looked up from germline, CDR1 is SGDLS and CDR2 is YYNGEE. The CDR3 is CASSERVGRSSTDTQYF. In DNA, the CDR3 is TGTGCCAGCAGCGAAAGGGTGGGGCGCTCTAGCACAGATACGCAGTATTTT.

The chain carries TRBV11-3 and TRBJ2-7; 8 bases are shared with TRBD1. The CDR3 spans 14 residues. V gave up 8 bases and J gave up 2 bases; unmatched junction bases: 8. Germline V gives CDR1 SGHNT, CDR2 YENEEA. As DNA, the CDR3 is TGTGCCAGCCATCCGACAGGGGCTACCTACGAGCAGTACTTC. This codes for CASHPTGATYEQYF. Complete variable domain (other parts from reference TRBV11-3 and TRBJ2-7): EAGVVQSPRYKIIEKKQPVAFWCNPISGHNTLYWYLQNLGQGPELLIRYENEEAVDDSQLPKDRFSAERLKGVDSTLKIQPAELGDSAVYLCASHPTGATYEQYFGPGTRLTVT.

This sequence joins TRBV9 and TRBJ1-1, with 7 nucleotides matching TRBD1. This CDR3 has 15 amino acids. After removal of 2 bases from V and 0 bases from J, the junction contained 4 bases not matched to a gene. Germline V gene sequence: CDR1 SGDLS, CDR2 YYNGEE. The CDR3 reads CASSVGGQLNTEAFF. The CDR3 nucleotides are TGTGCCAGCAGCGTCGGGGGACAGTTGAACACTGAAGCTTTCTTT.

This sequence joins TRBV6-6 and TRBJ2-3, with 7 positions matching TRBD2. CDR3 length: 14 amino acids. After removal of 2 bases from V and 6 bases from J, the junction contained 5 bases not matched to a gene. The V gene's germline CDR1 is MNHNY and CDR2 SVGAGI (reference sequence). The CDR3 coding sequence is TGTGCCAGCAGTTACCTTGGACTAGTGGATACGCAGTATTTT. Amino acid sequence: CASSYLGLVDTQYF.

The chain carries TRBV5-1 and TRBJ1-5, with 9 bases matching TRBD1. After removal of 4 bases from V and 11 bases from J, the junction contained 13 bases not matched to a gene. The CDR3 covers 15 residues. Germline V CDR1 and CDR2: SGHRS, YFSETQ. DNA for the CDR3: TGCGCCAGCAGCGAGGGACAGGGTGCAAATGAAGCCCAGCATTTT. Its translation: CASSEGQGANEAQHF. The whole variable domain, remainder taken from reference TRBV5-1 and TRBJ1-5, is KAGVTQTPRYLIKTRGQQVTLSCSPISGHRSVSWYQQTPGQGLQFLFEYFSETQRNKGNFPGRFSGRQFSNSRSEMNVSTLELGDSALYLCASSEGQGANEAQHFGDGTRLSIL.

This clone has only a few counts. The V and J genes are TRBV4-1 and TRBJ2-1, with D possibly being TRBD2 (5 bases). The CDR3 is 16 residues long. The V end lost 2 bases, the J end lost 10 bases, and 21 bases lay between the germline ends. Germline V gene lookup returns CDR1 MGHRA and CDR2 YSYEKL. The CDR3 is CASSQLDLMSPGEQFF. Here the CDR3 DNA reads TGCGCCAGCAGCCAATTGGACTTGATGTCCCCGGGAGAGCAGTTCTTC.

This rearrangement joins TRBV3-1 (or the pseudogene TRBV3-2) to TRBJ2-1; 8 nucleotides align to TRBD2. The J segment lost 6 bases and the V segment lost 0 bases, leaving 10 bases of the junction unmatched. CDR1 is LGHDT and CDR2 is YNNKEL in the germline V gene (reference sequence). The CDR3 spans 17 residues. The CDR3 DNA follows: TGTGCCAGCAGCCAAGACCTCGGAGGACTAGCAGTCAATGAGCAGTTCTTC. Encoded protein: CASSQDLGGLAVNEQFF.

The chain employs TRBV28 and TRBJ1-5; no clear D. The V gene lost 5 bases and the J gene lost 8 bases, with 10 bases spanning the gap. The length of the CDR3 is 12 residues. Germline-derived CDR1 and CDR2 are MDHEN and SYDVKM. CDR3 coding DNA: TGTGCCAGCAGTCTCCCCTTTGAGCCCCAGCATTTT. It is translated as CASSLPFEPQHF.

This chain uses TRBV18 with TRBJ2-1, with 8 bases fitting TRBD1. CDR3 length: 15 residues. The V gene end was trimmed by 3 bases and the J gene end by 5 bases; junction bases not matched to a gene: 6. CDR1 is KGHSH and CDR2 is LQKENI in the germline V gene. DNA of the CDR3: TGTGCCAGCTCACCCTCCGGGACAGGAGACAATGAGCAGTTCTTC. Translated: CASSPSGTGDNEQFF.